This is a list of T cell receptor beta chains from one sample in a study of T cell repertoires in cytomegalovirus infection. For these TCRs, the target antigens are not known. Via MiXCR, TCRdb re-called the reads, giving one row per CDR3 protein. This table holds about 330,000 distinct CDR3 sequences, about a third found once. This specimen was cultured PBMCs, taken from culture after CMV antigen stimulation. These receptors all come from a human donor in good health (CMV status not recorded). Some clones in this sample may be carry-over from other donors' samples. The CDR3 runs from the conserved cysteine through the conserved F or W. A D gene is named only where the DNA matches it firmly. Not every row has a clone size; where given, it reads once, few, many or a size class.

j_call | v_call | clone_size | d_call | cdr3_nt | cdr3_aa
TRBJ1-2 | TRBV10-2 | few | TRBD1 | TGCGCCAGCAGTGAGTTACAGGGGAACTATGGCTACACCTTC | CASSELQGNYGYTF
TRBJ1-2 | TRBV7-2 | many | NA | TGTGCCAGCAGCTTACAGGACTTCTATGGCTACACCTTC | CASSLQDFYGYTF
TRBJ1-1 | TRBV7-2 | few | NA | TGTGCCAGCAGCTTAGAAGAGGGGAGCACTGAAGCTTTCTTT | CASSLEEGSTEAFF
TRBJ2-3 | TRBV7-2 | many | NA | TGTGCCAGCAGCCCAGACGCGCAGGATACGCAGTATTTT | CASSPDAQDTQYF
TRBJ2-6 | TRBV11-2 | NA | NA | TGTGCCAGCAGCTTAGTGGCGGGGGCGACTGGGGCCAACGTCCTGACTTTC | CASSLVAGATGANVLTF
TRBJ1-6 | TRBV28 | NA | NA | TGTGCCAGCAGTGACACAGGGTGGAATTCACCCCTCCACTTT | CASSDTGWNSPLHF
TRBJ2-7 | TRBV7-9 | few | TRBD2 | TGTGCCAGCAGCTCGAAGTCAGCGGGAATCCTACGGGAGCAGTACTTC | CASSSKSAGILREQYF
TRBJ2-1 | TRBV20-1 | few | TRBD2 | TGCAGTGCGACCGTTCTAGCGGGAGCTTCCTACAATGAGCAGTTCTTC | CSATVLAGASYNEQFF
TRBJ2-1 | TRBV5-1 | NA | TRBD2 | TGCGCCAGCAGCCAGACCAACCAAGGGACTAGTAAGGAATTC | CASSQTNQGTSKEF
TRBJ1-5 | TRBV5-6 | NA | TRBD1 | TGTGCCAGCAGCTTGCAGGGGGCGAGGGATCAGCCCCAGCATTTT | CASSLQGARDQPQHF
TRBJ2-1 | TRBV12-3/TRBV12-4 | NA | NA | TGTGCCAGCAGCCCCACACTCTACAATGAGCAGTTCTTC | CASSPTLYNEQFF
TRBJ1-2 | TRBV7-2 | many | NA | TGTGCCAGCAGCTCATCGGGTGTCCTGGCCTTC | CASSSSGVLAF
TRBJ2-3 | TRBV12-3/TRBV12-4 | many | NA | TGTGCCAGCAGTTTCTCCCCAAGCACAGATACGCAGTATTTT | CASSFSPSTDTQYF
TRBJ2-5 | TRBV20-1 | NA | NA | TGCAGTGCTAGAGATCTACGGCAACAAGAGACCCAGTACTTC | CSARDLRQQETQYF
TRBJ2-7 | TRBV19 | many | TRBD2 | TGTGCCAGTAGTATAGAAGGACTAGCGGGGCCGGGAGAGCAGTACTTC | CASSIEGLAGPGEQYF
TRBJ1-4 | TRBV28 | few | NA | TGTGCCAGCAGTCGTACCCATTTCACTAATGAAAAACTGTTTTTT | CASSRTHFTNEKLFF
TRBJ2-1 | TRBV7-2 | many | NA | TGTGCCAGCAGCTTAGTCGTTCGGGTCACGAATAATGAGCAGTTCTTC | CASSLVVRVTNNEQFF
TRBJ1-5 | TRBV19 | NA | NA | TGTGCCAGTAGTTCCCATGGGACACATAGCAATCAGCCCCAGCATTTT | CASSSHGTHSNQPQHF
TRBJ1-1 | TRBV18 | few | TRBD1 | TGTGCCAGCTCAAACACAGGGGTCCCTGAAGCTTTCTTT | CASSNTGVPEAFF
TRBJ2-3 | TRBV3-1 | NA | NA | TGTGCCAGCAGTCTGGCCCCCTCGAGTACCACAGATACGCAGTATTTT | CASSLAPSSTTDTQYF
TRBJ2-3 | TRBV7-8 | NA | NA | TGTGCCAGCAGCACCAAACCGATAGTGGGGGAGACCGCAATCCATACGCAGTATTTT | CASSTKPIVGETAIHTQYF
TRBJ1-5 | TRBV6-2/TRBV6-3 | few | NA | TGTGCCACGGGTGAGATGAATCAGCCCCAGCATTTT | CATGEMNQPQHF
TRBJ2-1 | TRBV12-3/TRBV12-4 | NA | NA | TGTGCCAGCAGGCGCGGCGGGGCATCCTACAATGAGCAGTTCTTC | CASRRGGASYNEQFF
TRBJ1-2 | TRBV28 | many | TRBD1 | TGTGCCATCAAAGGGGGAGGACAGGACGCTAACTATGGCTACACCTTC | CAIKGGGQDANYGYTF
TRBJ2-2 | TRBV18 | NA | NA | TGTGCCAGCTCACCCGACAGAAGCACCGGGGAGCTGTTTTTT | CASSPDRSTGELFF
TRBJ2-3 | TRBV24-1 | NA | TRBD1 | TGTGCCACCAGTGCTCCGGGACAGGGTGCCGATACGCAGTATTTT | CATSAPGQGADTQYF
TRBJ2-5 | TRBV7-2 | NA | NA | TGTGCCAGCAGTTCCCGGGTAGGACCCCAGTACTTC | CASSSRVGPQYF
TRBJ2-7 | TRBV20-1 | NA | TRBD1 | TGCAGTGCGGAAGAACAGGGGGTCTACGAGCAGTACTTC | CSAEEQGVYEQYF
TRBJ1-2 | TRBV2 | NA | NA | TGTGCCAGCAGTGAAGCGGGGCGGCCGCACTATGGCTACACCTTC | CASSEAGRPHYGYTF
TRBJ1-5 | TRBV28 | few | NA | TGTGCCAGCAGGCCGACATTAACGCGGCAGCCCCAGCATTTT | CASRPTLTRQPQHF
TRBJ1-2 | TRBV12-3/TRBV12-4 | NA | NA | TGTGCCAGCAGTTACGGAAACTATGGCTACACCTTC | CASSYGNYGYTF
TRBJ2-1 | TRBV19 | once | NA | TGTGCCAGTAGTATAACGTCCGGGCGTTACTACAATGAGCAGTTCTTC | CASSITSGRYYNEQFF
TRBJ1-1 | TRBV19 | few | TRBD1 | TGTGCCAGTGCCCCGAGGACAGGGGTTTATATGAACACTGAAGCTTTCTTT | CASAPRTGVYMNTEAFF
TRBJ2-7 | TRBV7-2 | medium-sized | TRBD2 | TGTGCCAGCAGCCCACTAGCGGGAGTGGTCTCCTACGAGCAGTACTTC | CASSPLAGVVSYEQYF
TRBJ2-1 | TRBV11-2 | many | NA | TGTGCCAGCAGCTCAATCGGGGGATCTCCTAACAATGAGCAGTTCTTC | CASSSIGGSPNNEQFF
TRBJ1-2 | TRBV11-2 | NA | NA | TGTGCCAGCAGCTTAGACTCCATGAACTATGGCTACACCTTC | CASSLDSMNYGYTF
TRBJ2-1 | TRBV7-6 | few | NA | TGTGCCAGCAGCTTACTTTTATCGTTCTACAATGAGCAGTTCTTC | CASSLLLSFYNEQFF
TRBJ2-1 | TRBV6-2/TRBV6-3 | NA | NA | TGTGCCGCACGGGCCCCCCTCTACAATGAGCAGTTCTTC | CAARAPLYNEQFF
TRBJ2-3 | TRBV27 | NA | TRBD2 | TGTGCCAGCAGGGGCGGGAGGGCAGATACGCAGTATTTT | CASRGGRADTQYF
TRBJ1-1 | TRBV15 | few | NA | TGTGCCACCAGCAGAGATGTGTTTCGGTCAGGGAGGAAGGCTGAAGCTTTCTTT | CATSRDVFRSGRKAEAFF
TRBJ1-2 | TRBV19 | NA | TRBD1 | TGTGCCAGTAGTATCCGTATCCCGGACAGGGGAACGTATGGCTACACCTTC | CASSIRIPDRGTYGYTF
TRBJ2-2 | TRBV19 | NA | NA | TGTGCCAGTAGTATAGCAGGGGCCCCGAACACCGGGGAGCTGTTTTTT | CASSIAGAPNTGELFF
TRBJ2-3 | TRBV7-2 | NA | NA | TGTGCCAGCAGCTTACTCCCTCCGGGACGAGGCACAGATACGCAGTATTTT | CASSLLPPGRGTDTQYF
TRBJ2-5 | TRBV28 | NA | NA | TGTGCCAGCAGAACACGACACGACGCCGCGACCCGGGAGACCCAGTACTTC | CASRTRHDAATRETQYF
TRBJ1-6 | TRBV11-2 | few | TRBD1 | TGTGCCAGCAGCGTCCAGACAGGGACTAATTCACCCCTCCACTTT | CASSVQTGTNSPLHF
TRBJ2-3 | TRBV20-1 | NA | NA | TGCAGTGCTGGGGCGGGAACAGATACGCAGTATTTT | CSAGAGTDTQYF
TRBJ1-2 | TRBV7-8 | few | NA | TGTGCCAGCAGCTTAGTTCCATCCTACTATGGCTACACCTTC | CASSLVPSYYGYTF
TRBJ2-3 | TRBV5-4 | NA | TRBD1 | TGTGCCAGCAGCCGTCCCGGACAGGGGGAGACAGATACGCAGTATTTT | CASSRPGQGETDTQYF
TRBJ1-5 | TRBV28 | NA | NA | TGTGCCAGCAGTTTATTGAAGCTACAGGCTGATTTACCACATAGCAATCAGCCCCAGCATTTT | CASSLLKLQADLPHSNQPQHF
TRBJ2-7 | TRBV7-2 | many | NA | TGTGCCAGCAGCTTAGTCGTTCGGGACGAGCAGTACTTC | CASSLVVRDEQYF
TRBJ2-3 | TRBV7-9 | NA | TRBD1 | TGTGCCAGCAGCGGTAGGACAGGGGATGTCACAGATACGCAGTATTTT | CASSGRTGDVTDTQYF
TRBJ2-1 | TRBV6-2/TRBV6-3 | NA | TRBD1 | TGTGCCAGCAGTTACACTCCCGGGACAGGGAACAATGAGCAGTTCTTC | CASSYTPGTGNNEQFF
TRBJ2-1 | TRBV19 | few | NA | TGTGCCAGTAGGATAGCGGCCTACAATGAGCAGTTCTTC | CASRIAAYNEQFF